This TCR beta chain was captured in a study of T cell repertoires in aging, cancer and after chemotherapy. Study context: Donors were grouped into six age bands spanning 30 or younger through 70 or older.

Multiplex touch-down PCR with TRB-A/B primers amplified rearranged V-D-J TRB sequences. MiXCR was run by TCRdb on the multiplex PCR reads, yielding one entry per CDR3 protein. The table has about 18,000 distinct CDR3 sequences, 40% to 55% seen once; the top ten hold more than 9%. Peripheral blood genomic DNA, not sorted cells or RNA, was the template. Concerning this clonotype: The antigen is not known.

V gave up 2 bases and J gave up 2 bases, with 12 bases separating them. From germline, CDR1 is SGHNT and CDR2 YYREEE (reference sequence). The CDR3 is 15 amino acids. General study points: Rebound thymic output was suggested by rising median generation probability during chemotherapy in each cancer cohort.

This TCR came from a human donor in good health. This rearrangement joins TRBV5-4 to TRBJ2-3; a possible D gene is TRBD2 (5 bases). The source material was blood. The CDR3 loop is CASSFESGSTDTQYF. CDR3 DNA sequence: TGTGCCAGCAGCTTCGAGAGCGGTTCCACAGATACGCAGTATTTT.